Below are 19 T cell receptor beta chains sequenced from a single sample in a study of cytomegalovirus exposure and HLA in healthy donors. The PCR used 60 Vbeta and 13 Jbeta primers. Assay: immunoSEQ multiplex PCR; the TCRdb copy retains only in-frame clones and omits some. The sample consists of 200,000 or so clones, 70% to 90% of them appearing once. Sequencing used PBMCs. All receptors come from a woman aged 18-30 years in good health and CMV-seropositive.

This clone was seen only a few times. This chain connects TRBV7-9 to TRBJ2-2; possible D gene TRBD2, 7 bases. Per the germline V gene, CDR1 is SEHNR and CDR2 is FQNEAQ (reference sequence). V lost 6 bases to trimming and J lost 0 bases, with 20 bases between them. The CDR3 totals 18 residues. CDR3 region: CASREVWSGGANTGELFF. CDR3 coding DNA: TGTGCCAGCAGGGAAGTTTGGTCGGGGGGCGCGAACACCGGGGAGCTGTTTTTT.

There are a few counts of this clone. The V and J genes are TRBV7-9 and TRBJ2-3; D not resolved. This CDR3 is 10 amino acids long. Germline assignment: CDR1 SEHNR and CDR2 FQNEAQ (reference sequence). The CDR3 spells CTENTDTQYF. The DNA for the CDR3 is TGTACAGAGAACACAGATACGCAGTATTTT.

The chain uses TRBV6-1 and TRBJ1-5, with TRBD1 matching 7 bases. CDR3 length: 13 residues. J gave up 9 bases and V 8 bases, and 10 bases lay outside the gene matches. Germline V lookup: CDR1 MNHNS, CDR2 SASEGT. The CDR3 is CASRDSGPRPQHF. CDR3 DNA sequence: TGTGCCAGCCGGGACAGCGGCCCTAGGCCCCAGCATTTT.

This chain uses TRBV5-6 with TRBJ2-1; D unclear. This CDR3 is built from 13 residues. CDR1 SGHDT and CDR2 YYEEEE come from the germline V gene. V lost 3 bases to trimming and J lost 4 bases, with 8 bases between them. The CDR3 protein is CASSWLSYNEQFF. For the CDR3, the DNA is TGTGCCAGCAGCTGGCTTTCGTACAATGAGCAGTTCTTC.

This clone was detected only once. The chain employs TRBV19 and TRBJ2-7; 8 positions match TRBD1. V dropped 5 bases and J dropped 5; count of bases not matched to a gene: 8. CDR1 and CDR2 from the germline V gene are LNHDA and SQIVND (reference sequence). This CDR3 spans 14 amino acids. CDR3 sequence (DNA): TGTGCCAGTAGTCCGGGGACAGGCCCCAACGAGCAGTACTTC. Encoded protein: CASSPGTGPNEQYF.

The chain carries TRBV9 and TRBJ2-3; D is ambiguous. V dropped 0 bases and J dropped 2 bases, with 13 bases sitting between them. Germline CDR1 reads SGDLS; CDR2 reads YYNGEE. This CDR3 is 16 amino acids long. CDR3 bases: TGTGCCAGCAGCGTAGTCCCCTTGGTAGTCACAGATACGCAGTATTTT. This gives the protein CASSVVPLVVTDTQYF.

This clone appeared once. The V gene is TRBV19, the J gene TRBJ1-6, with 7 nucleotides matching TRBD1. The germline CDR1 and CDR2 sequences are LNHDA and SQIVND (reference sequence). The CDR3 is 15 residues long. The V segment lost 5 bases and the J segment 10 bases; nucleotides outside the gene matches: 11. The DNA of the CDR3 is TGTGCCAGTAGTCCCCGGGACAGCGGTGGGTCACCCCTCCACTTT. Protein product: CASSPRDSGGSPLHF.

The chain couples TRBV6-4 to TRBJ1-2; possible D gene TRBD1, 5 bases. CDR1 is MRHNA, CDR2 SNTAGT, per germline. Trimming left V 0 bases short and J 0 bases short, with 8 bases between. This CDR3 is built from 15 residues. CDR3 DNA: TGTGCCAGCAGTGACTCTGGGGCGGCTAACTATGGCTACACCTTC. Residues: CASSDSGAANYGYTF.

CDR3 amino acids: CASRGGWQDTEAFF. The CDR3 DNA reads TGTGCCAGCAGGGGGGGGTGGCAGGACACTGAAGCTTTCTTT. V is TRBV5-4 and J is TRBJ1-1, with a possible D match to TRBD1 (5 bases). Germline loops: CDR1 SGHNT, CDR2 YYREEE (reference sequence). This CDR3 contains 14 residues. Trimming removed 5 bases from V and 3 bases from J, with 14 bases in between.

This clone was detected a few times. The chain joins TRBV2 to TRBJ2-7, with 11 bases lining up with TRBD2. The V gene end was trimmed by 3 bases and the J gene end by 3 bases; junction bases not matched to a gene: 1. The CDR3 has 14 residues. Germline V gene lookup returns CDR1 SNHLY and CDR2 FYNNEI. The CDR3 region is CASSDTSGGYEQYF. The CDR3 nucleotides are TGTGCCAGCAGTGATACTAGCGGGGGCTACGAGCAGTACTTC.

J is TRBJ1-6 and V is TRBV28, with 11 nucleotides matching TRBD1. CDR1 and CDR2 from the germline V gene are MDHEN and SYDVKM. The CDR3 covers 15 residues. The trim removed 7 bases at V and 7 bases at J, leaving 6 bases unmatched. In DNA, the CDR3 is TGTGCCAGCACCAGGACAGGGGGCGGCAATTCACCCCTCCACTTT. This sequence encodes CASTRTGGGNSPLHF.

The V gene is TRBV4-1, the J gene TRBJ1-6; D may be TRBD1 (6 bases). Trimming left V 1 base short and J 7 bases short, with 14 bases between. The germline V gene has CDR1 MGHRA and CDR2 YSYEKL. The CDR3 length is 16 residues. CDR3 sequence: CASSQGDTHTNSPLHF. The DNA of the CDR3 is TGCGCCAGCAGCCAAGGGGACACCCACACCAATTCACCCCTCCACTTT.

This chain links TRBV5-1 with TRBJ2-1, with D perhaps TRBD1 (8 bases). This CDR3 is 12 amino acids long. Trimming took 6 bases from V and 10 from J, leaving 14 bases between them. The V gene's germline CDR1 is SGHRS and CDR2 YFSETQ. The CDR3 DNA follows: TGCGCCAGCAACGACAGGGGAGGGGAGCAGTTCTTC. It encodes CASNDRGGEQFF.

The DNA of the CDR3 is TGTGCCAGCAGCCCGTGGGAGGTGGGCTATGGCTACACCTTC. Its protein product is CASSPWEVGYGYTF. This rearrangement joins TRBV7-9 to TRBJ1-2, with D unclear. Germline V gives CDR1 SEHNR, CDR2 FQNEAQ (reference sequence). Trimming removed 5 bases from V and 4 bases from J, with 14 bases in between. The CDR3 has 14 amino acids.

The V call is TRBV27, the J call TRBJ2-2; D is uncertain. Germline CDR1 MNHEY, CDR2 SMNVEV (reference sequence). V was shortened by 5 bases and J by 8 bases, with 12 bases between the two germline ends. The CDR3 consists of 13 residues. The CDR3: CASSVNYAGELFF. The CDR3 DNA sequence: TGTGCCAGCAGTGTCAACTATGCGGGGGAGCTGTTTTTT.

In this sample, this clone turned up a few times. The chain joins TRBV25-1 to TRBJ2-3; D might be TRBD2 (6 bases). V lost 6 bases, J lost 2 bases, and 18 bases lay in between. CDR1 and CDR2 from the germline V gene are MGHDK and SYGVNS. This CDR3 is built from 16 residues. The CDR3 region is CASRAGTGKVTDTQYF. CDR3 nucleotide sequence: TGTGCCAGCAGAGCGGGTACGGGGAAGGTCACAGATACGCAGTATTTT.

The gene calls are TRBV5-1 and TRBJ2-4, with D possibly being TRBD1 (5 bases). The V end was cut by 0 bases, the J end by 9 bases, with 16 bases between. Germline loops: CDR1 SGHRS, CDR2 YFSETQ. This CDR3 has 15 amino acids. The CDR3 region is CASSLDGAGVGIQYF. In DNA, the CDR3 is TGCGCCAGCAGCTTGGATGGGGCTGGCGTCGGCATTCAGTACTTC.

The V call is TRBV15, the J call TRBJ1-2; no reliable D call. Per the germline V gene, CDR1 is LNHNV and CDR2 is YYDKDF (reference sequence). The CDR3 totals 15 residues. V was shortened by 0 bases and J by 4 bases, with 12 bases between the two germline ends. CDR3 nucleotide sequence: TGTGCCACCAGCAGAGACCGCTACGCAGGCTATGGCTACACCTTC. The encoded protein is CATSRDRYAGYGYTF.

Remarks on this clone: The junction shows a germline mismatch at one end, possibly a read error. The V call is TRBV7-9, the J call TRBJ1-1; D might be TRBD1 (6 bases). The CDR3 runs 15 residues. Germline loops: CDR1 SEHNR, CDR2 FQNEAQ (reference sequence). The chain's CDR3 is CSSSSTGGGNTEAFF. CDR3 DNA: TGTTCCAGCAGCTCGACAGGTGGCGGGAACACTGAAGCTTTCTTT. The full variable domain, with the rest looked up from reference TRBV7-9 and TRBJ1-1, is DTGVSQNPRHKITKRGQNVTFRCDPISEHNRLYWYRQTLGQGPEFLTYFQNEAQLEKSRLLSDRFSAERPKGSFSTLEIQRTEQGDSAMYLCSSSSTGGGNTEAFFGQGTRLTVV.